This TCR beta chain was profiled in a study of cytomegalovirus exposure and HLA in healthy donors (dated by TCRdb to the late 2010s). As for the study more broadly: According to a later analysis, the 110 or so validation repertoires were produced on the same platform as the roughly 720 repertoires of the first cohort. A separate validation cohort of over a hundred different subjects was used in addition to the roughly 700-subject first cohort. The aim of the study was to test whether cataloging public T cell receptors could identify signatures of past pathogen exposure. To predict cytomegalovirus infection status, the study combined high-throughput TCR immunosequencing, statistical association of individual TCRs with disease status, and machine learning.

Remarks on this clone: The antigen it binds to is not known. Per-base quality was not reported, and no clone a single base away is much larger than it.

Points the paper makes about the study in general: While some public TCRs were present in many individuals, most TCR sequences turned up only very rarely across donors. In vitro tests confirmed that three of the cytomegalovirus-associated TCR beta chains recognize cytomegalovirus antigens. According to the authors, the approach could potentially be generalized to other disease states and immunological phenotypes. A later analysis had no HLA typing for the validation cohort, so co-occurrence there was scored across all 130 or so repertoires. The study gave a list of roughly 150 TCR beta chains associated with cytomegalovirus. Of the cluster scores, approximately 95% were above 0 in a later analysis, which found that TCRs clustered in the first cohort also tended to co-occur in the approximately 120 validation repertoires. The classifier was reported to diagnose cytomegalovirus status with high specificity and sensitivity in both the original and validation cohorts.

Library construction relied on the immunoSEQ multiplex PCR assay. The original methods were these. A statistical classification framework was built to diagnose cytomegalovirus status from the catalog of TCR beta chain sequences. TCRdb took over this immuneACCESS table, retaining in-frame rearrangements with V and J assigned. Such tables are incomplete; in checked studies, under half of the missing clones stem from an unresolved V gene, and the remainder is unexplained. The V and J calls and clone size are taken from that table; D and trimming were inferred from the DNA. This sample has hundreds of thousands of clones in its table, and around 91% of those were observed once. The ten top clones hold around 3.3% of the sample. Separate from the approximately 670-subject first cohort, the validation cohort of around 130 subjects was the group to which the donors belonged. The germline V gene specifies SGDLS as CDR1 and YYNGEE as CDR2. V is clipped by 0 bases and J by 7 bases, and the sequence between their germline boundaries is 16 bases long. The CDR3, cysteine through phenylalanine, is 16 amino acids long. The kept DNA is CDR3 alone, 48 bases in frame from the first base.

The sequence links TRBV9 to TRBJ2-2, with no confident D gene call. The source is a woman aged 30 to 39 in good health and CMV-seronegative. The sequenced material came from PBMCs. The DNA reads as follows: TGTGCCAGCAGCGTAGAGCCTAGTCTTCTCGGCGGGGAGCTGTTTTTT. Its protein product is CASSVEPSLLGGELFF.